This T cell receptor (beta chain) was recorded in a study of blood T cell repertoires in COVID-19. TCRdb's copy holds only in-frame clones and misses some; the assay was immunoSEQ multiplex PCR. The sample yields 65,000 to 95,000 clones, around 81% seen once. This clone occurred once. The CDR3 runs to 13 residues. In germline, CDR1 is LGHNT, CDR2 FRNRAP. Trimming cost V 5 bases and J 5 bases, with 12 bases left between them. The sample comprised peripheral blood. This sequence joins TRBV12-5 and TRBJ1-1, with D possibly matching TRBD1 (5 bases). The origin of this receptor is an elderly man with active or convalescent COVID-19. The CDR3 DNA reads TGTGCTAGTGGTCGAGAGGGGAGGACTGAAGCTTTCTTT. Translated, it gives CASGREGRTEAFF.